A selection of T cell receptor beta chains follows, all from one sample in a study of cytomegalovirus exposure and HLA in healthy donors. The repertoire was sequenced with immunoSEQ multiplex PCR; TCRdb's copy has only in-frame clones and lacks some. Of about 91,000 clones in the sample, roughly 67% were seen once. Sequencing was carried out using PBMCs. The source is a human donor in good health. CDR3s include the opening cysteine and the closing phenylalanine or tryptophan. Each record gives: D gene, V gene, clone size, J gene, CDR3 DNA, CDR3 protein. The D gene is left open where the match is weak. Size is omitted from some rows. Given values are once, few, many or a class for expanded clones.

>-|TRBV9|-|TRBJ1-2
TGTGCCAGCAGCGTGGACAGTGCCCGATTCTATGGCTACACCTTC
CASSVDSARFYGYTF
>-|TRBV10-3|-|TRBJ1-3
TGTGCCATCACTGGACAGTCTGGAAACACCATATATTTT
CAITGQSGNTIYF
>TRBD2|TRBV7-3|few|TRBJ2-1
TGTGCCAGCAGCCCGGGACTAGCGGGGGGTGAGCAGTTCTTC
CASSPGLAGGEQFF
>-|TRBV11-2|-|TRBJ1-1
TGTGCCAGCAGGTCAGGGCCGGGCACTGAAGCTTTCTTT
CASRSGPGTEAFF
>-|TRBV7-2|-|TRBJ1-1
TGTGCCAGCAGCCTACCGCAGGGCCCGTACACTGAAGCTTTCTTT
CASSLPQGPYTEAFF
>TRBD1|TRBV6-6|once|TRBJ2-5
TGTGCCAGCAGTTACCGACAGGGGGCGCGAGAGACCCAGTACTTC
CASSYRQGARETQYF
>TRBD2|TRBV9|-|TRBJ2-3
TGTGCCAGCAGCGCGTTACTAGCGGGGGGCACAGATACGCAGTATTTT
CASSALLAGGTDTQYF
>-|TRBV19|-|TRBJ2-3
TGTGCCAGTAGAACAGACAGGGATACGCAGTATTTT
CASRTDRDTQYF
>TRBD2|TRBV7-3|-|TRBJ2-1
TGTGCCAGCAGCTTAACGTGGACTAGCGGGGCGGAGCAGTTCTTC
CASSLTWTSGAEQFF
>TRBD2|TRBV7-2|few|TRBJ2-7
TGTGCCAGCAGCTTAGTACTCCTAGCGGGGGGGCCCTACGAGCAGTACTTC
CASSLVLLAGGPYEQYF
>-|TRBV7-2|few|TRBJ2-3
TGTGCCAGCAGCTTAGTATCAGGAAGGACAGATACGCAGTATTTT
CASSLVSGRTDTQYF
>TRBD1|TRBV11-2|few|TRBJ2-7
TGTGCCAGCAGCTTAGAAGGGACAGGTACCTACGAGCAGTACTTC
CASSLEGTGTYEQYF
>TRBD1|TRBV11-3|-|TRBJ2-5
TGTGCCAGCAGCCCACGGACAGGGTTTAAAGAGACCCAGTACTTC
CASSPRTGFKETQYF
>TRBD1|TRBV27|-|TRBJ1-2
TGTGCCAGCGGGTCCGTACAGGGGGCTACCTCCTATGGCTACACCTTC
CASGSVQGATSYGYTF
>-|TRBV7-9|-|TRBJ2-3
TGTGCCAGCAGCTTAGCGGAAGACATTAGCACAGATACGCAGTATTTT
CASSLAEDISTDTQYF
>TRBD2|TRBV9|-|TRBJ2-1
TGTGCCAGCAGCATAACCGGGACTAGCGGGGTTGAGCAGTTCTTC
CASSITGTSGVEQFF
>-|TRBV18|-|TRBJ2-1
TGTGCCAGCTCACTAGGACATCCCGACTACAATGAGCAGTTCTTC
CASSLGHPDYNEQFF
>-|TRBV7-5|few|TRBJ2-2
TGTGCCAGAAGCCCCCATGGCGGGGGGGACGGGAAGGGCACCGGGGAGCTGTTTTTT
CARSPHGGGDGKGTGELFF
>-|TRBV6-5|-|TRBJ2-7
TGTGCCAGCAGGCCTTCCCAGGGCTACGAGCAGTACTTC
CASRPSQGYEQYF
>TRBD2|TRBV7-9|-|TRBJ2-7
TGTGCCAGCAGCTTAGCGGCGCGGGGGGGCCTCCACGAGCAGTACTTC
CASSLAARGGLHEQYF
>TRBD1|TRBV5-6|-|TRBJ1-4
TGTGCCAGCAGCTTTACAGGGGGCTATGAAAAACTGTTTTTT
CASSFTGGYEKLFF
>-|TRBV21-1|few|TRBJ1-1
TGTGCCAGCAGCAAAATCAAGGGTGACAGGGCGGCGAACACTGAAGCTTTCTTT
CASSKIKGDRAANTEAFF
>TRBD1|TRBV5-4|-|TRBJ2-2
TGTGCCAGCACCCTGGGGACAGGGCCTTCTGGGGAGCTGTTTTTT
CASTLGTGPSGELFF
>TRBD1|TRBV7-2|once|TRBJ2-7
TGTGCCAGCAGCCGTAGGGGGCAGGGTTACGAGCAGTACTTC
CASSRRGQGYEQYF
>TRBD2|TRBV4-3|-|TRBJ2-7
TGCGCCAGCAGCAAACTAGCGGGGGGGGCGCAGTACTTC
CASSKLAGGAQYF
>-|TRBV7-2|-|TRBJ1-2
TGTGCCAGCAGCCGGTACAACACTATTGCTAACTATGGCTACACCTTC
CASSRYNTIANYGYTF
>TRBD1|TRBV2|once|TRBJ2-2
TGTGCCAGCAGTGAGGGACAGGGCAACACCGGGGAGCTGTTTTTT
CASSEGQGNTGELFF
>TRBD2|TRBV5-1|-|TRBJ2-3
TGCGCCAGCAGCTTGAGTCTAGCGGGTGGCACAGATACGCAGTATTTT
CASSLSLAGGTDTQYF
>TRBD1|TRBV5-1|-|TRBJ1-2
TGCGCCAGCAGCTCGGGACAGGGGGCCACGACGGGCTATGGCTACACCTTC
CASSSGQGATTGYGYTF
>TRBD1|TRBV19|few|TRBJ1-3
TGTGCCAGTAGTATAAAGCTGTATTTCGGACAGGGAAGTGGAAACACCATATATTTT
CASSIKLYFGQGSGNTIYF
>TRBD2|TRBV29-1|-|TRBJ2-1
TGCAGCGTTCTACTAGCGGCTAACTACAATGAGCAGTTCTTC
CSVLLAANYNEQFF
>TRBD2|TRBV9|-|TRBJ2-2
TGTGCCAGCAGCATGACTAGCGGGGGACCCACCGGGGAGCTGTTTTTT
CASSMTSGGPTGELFF
>-|TRBV11-3|-|TRBJ2-7
TGTGCCAGCAGCTTAATAGACACCTACGAGCAGTACTTC
CASSLIDTYEQYF
>TRBD1|TRBV27|-|TRBJ2-1
TGTGCCAGCAGCCTTCTAGGGGGACAGGGTTTTACTGAGCAGTTCTTC
CASSLLGGQGFTEQFF
>TRBD2|TRBV9|-|TRBJ2-3
TGTGCCAGCAGCGTAGCAGGACTAGCGGGGGGGCGAGACACAGATACGCAGTATTTT
CASSVAGLAGGRDTDTQYF
>TRBD1|TRBV5-1|-|TRBJ2-7
TGCGCCAGCAGCCTGATACCGGGACAGGGATCCGAGCAGTACTTC
CASSLIPGQGSEQYF
>-|TRBV4-3|-|TRBJ2-3
TGCGCCAGCAGCCAGCTCGGGTTTACAGATACGCAGTATTTT
CASSQLGFTDTQYF
>-|TRBV9|-|TRBJ1-1
TGTGCCAGCAGCGCCTTAGACCGAGGGAACACTGAAGCTTTCTTT
CASSALDRGNTEAFF
>-|TRBV10-3|-|TRBJ2-3
TGTGCCATCAGTGATCAGGTACGCACAGATACGCAGTATTTT
CAISDQVRTDTQYF
>TRBD1|TRBV7-2|-|TRBJ2-7
TGTGCCAGCAGCTTAAGATACAGGGGAATCTACGAGCAGTACTTC
CASSLRYRGIYEQYF
>TRBD1|TRBV11-1|-|TRBJ2-1
TGTGCCAGCAGCACCCGGACAGGGGAAAATGAGCAGTTCTTC
CASSTRTGENEQFF
>-|TRBV15|-|TRBJ2-7
TGTGCCACCAGCTTGGAGCGGCTCCCTGCCTACGAGCAGTACTTC
CATSLERLPAYEQYF
>-|TRBV30|-|TRBJ1-2
TGTGCCTGGACGGTGTCTAACTATGGCTACACCTTC
CAWTVSNYGYTF
>TRBD2|TRBV5-1|-|TRBJ2-1
TGCGCCAGCAGCCCGGGACTAGCAGCTATGAAGAGCTCCTACAATGAGCAGTTCTTC
CASSPGLAAMKSSYNEQFF
>-|TRBV7-2|-|TRBJ1-5
TGTGCCAGCAGCACTGGGGGGGATCAGCCCCAGCATTTT
CASSTGGDQPQHF
>TRBD1|TRBV19|-|TRBJ1-5
TGTGCCAGTATCCACAGGGGAGGCAATCAGCCCCAGCATTTT
CASIHRGGNQPQHF
>TRBD2|TRBV7-2|-|TRBJ2-3
TGTGCCAGCAGCCCGGGACTAGCGGGGAGATATTTT
CASSPGLAGRYF
>TRBD2|TRBV15|-|TRBJ2-1
TGTGCCACCAGCAGAGCCGGGACTAGCGGCTACAATGAGCAGTTCTTC
CATSRAGTSGYNEQFF
>-|TRBV6-6|once|TRBJ2-7
TGTGCCAGCAGTCCCGACGGAGACTACGAGCAGTACTTC
CASSPDGDYEQYF
>TRBD1|TRBV4-3|-|TRBJ1-2
TGCGCCAGCAGCCAAGGGACAGGGACGTTCGGCTACACCTTC
CASSQGTGTFGYTF
>-|TRBV5-1|-|TRBJ2-5
TGCGCCAGCAGCTTGTTTTCCGGAGAGACCCAGTACTTC
CASSLFSGETQYF
>-|TRBV7-2|-|TRBJ2-1
TGTGCCAGCAGCTTAGGAAGGGGCCCCTACAATGAGCAGTTCTTC
CASSLGRGPYNEQFF
>TRBD2|TRBV7-3|-|TRBJ2-3
TGTGCCAGCAGCTTAACACCGGGGGGGGCAGATACGCAGTATTTT
CASSLTPGGADTQYF
>-|TRBV7-8|-|TRBJ2-2
TGTGCCAGCAGCTTGACGGCCAGGTCGGCCGGGGAGCTGTTTTTT
CASSLTARSAGELFF
>TRBD1|TRBV4-1|few|TRBJ1-5
TGCGCCAGCAGCCAAGGACAGGGTTACACTAATCAGCCCCAGCATTTT
CASSQGQGYTNQPQHF
>-|TRBV7-9|-|TRBJ2-6
TGTGCCAGCAGCTTGGGGAGCTCTGGGGCCAACGTCCTGACTTTC
CASSLGSSGANVLTF
>-|TRBV9|-|TRBJ1-6
TGTGCCAGCAGCGGTAACAGCTATAATTCACCCCTCCACTTT
CASSGNSYNSPLHF
>-|TRBV10-3|-|TRBJ2-7
TGTGCCATCAGTGACTCAAACAAGGGCGGACACTACGAGCAGTACTTC
CAISDSNKGGHYEQYF
>-|TRBV5-1|few|TRBJ2-7
TGCGCCAGCAGCTCACAGGCCTCCAGCGAGCAGTACTTC
CASSSQASSEQYF